Listed below are T cell receptor beta chains from one sample, sequenced in a study of T-cell reconstitution after alpha-beta-depleted transplantation in children. TCRdb independently ran MiXCR on the PCR reads; one entry per CDR3 protein. The sample holds 450,000 to 600,000 distinct CDR3 sequences, roughly a tenth seen once. The material sequenced was PBMCs, taken before TCRalphabeta/CD19-depleted stem cell transplant. These TCRs come from a child aged 2-15 years with inherited bone marrow failure, due to receive a stem cell transplant. Each CDR3 is given with its conserved first and last residue. Fields, in order: CDR3 length, D gene, V gene, J gene, clone size, CDR3 DNA, CDR3 protein. D genes are given only for firm matches. Part of the rows lack a size; the others show once, few, many or a class for expanded clones.

>16|TRBD2|TRBV5-6|TRBJ2-3|many
TGTGCCAGCAGCTCATTAGCGGGAGGGCCTATATATACGCAGTATTTT
CASSSLAGGPIYTQYF
>13|TRBD1|TRBV30|TRBJ2-7|many
TGTGCCTGGACGGGACAGGGGAACCACGAGCAGTACTTC
CAWTGQGNHEQYF
>13|.|TRBV30|TRBJ2-2|.
TGTGCCTGGAGTGTAGACTACACCGGGGAGCTGTTTTTT
CAWSVDYTGELFF
>15|.|TRBV27|TRBJ1-5|many
TGTGCCAGCAGAACACAGGGTCTGGGCAATCAGCCCCAGCATTTT
CASRTQGLGNQPQHF
>14|.|TRBV6-5|TRBJ2-2|many
TGTGCCAGCAGTTACTCTGCTAGCACCGGGGAGCTGTTTTTT
CASSYSASTGELFF
>14|.|TRBV20-1|TRBJ2-1|many
TGCAGTGCTAGTGTAAGCGGTCCCCTTGGTGAGCAGTTCTTC
CSASVSGPLGEQFF
>13|.|TRBV5-1|TRBJ2-2|few
TGCGCCAGCAGCTTCCTTCTAGTCGGGGAGCTGTTTTTT
CASSFLLVGELFF
>19|TRBD2|TRBV3-1|TRBJ2-1|many
TGTGCCAGCAGTCCCGGGACTAGCGGGAGGACAAGCTCCTACAATGAGCAGTTCTTC
CASSPGTSGRTSSYNEQFF
>12|.|TRBV4-3|TRBJ2-1|many
TGCGCCAGCAGCCAAGTCGGGAGTGAGCAGTTCTTC
CASSQVGSEQFF
>16|.|TRBV6-1|TRBJ2-7|.
TGTGCCAGCAGTGAAGGGGTATCATCAGGGGCCTACGAGCAGTACTTC
CASSEGVSSGAYEQYF
>13|.|TRBV30|TRBJ1-1|.
TGTGCCTGGAGTGTATCCGGATACACTGAAGCTTTCTTT
CAWSVSGYTEAFF
>14|TRBD1|TRBV27|TRBJ1-1|.
TGTGCCAGCAGTGACAGGGGAGGGGCCACTGAAGCTTTCTTT
CASSDRGGATEAFF
>14|.|TRBV29-1|TRBJ1-1|many
TGCAGCGTTGGGAGGGAGCCAACGAACACTGAAGCTTTCTTT
CSVGREPTNTEAFF
>18|.|TRBV20-1|TRBJ2-6|.
TGCAGTGCTAGGGGGGGCAGGGGGGAATACTCTGGGGCCAACGTCCTGACTTTC
CSARGGRGEYSGANVLTF
>13|.|TRBV4-1|TRBJ2-5|many
TGCGCCAGCAGCCCCTTGTACCAAGAGACCCAGTACTTC
CASSPLYQETQYF
>13|.|TRBV12-3/TRBV12-4|TRBJ1-1|many
TGTGCCAGCTCAAGCGGGCCCCAAGGGAAAGCTTTCTTT
CASSSGPQGKAFF
>14|TRBD1|TRBV29-1|TRBJ2-3|many
TGCAGCGTCAAGGCGACAGGGACCACAGATACGCAGTATTTT
CSVKATGTTDTQYF
>14|.|TRBV27|TRBJ1-2|many
TGTGCCAGCAGGGCCCGGGGATGGGGCGACGGCTACACCTTC
CASRARGWGDGYTF
>18|TRBD2|TRBV10-3|TRBJ2-3|few
TGTGCCATCACTCCCGGACTAGCGGGAGGAGGGAGCACAGATACGCAGTATTTT
CAITPGLAGGGSTDTQYF
>16|TRBD1|TRBV20-1|TRBJ1-2|few
TGCAGTGCTAGACCCCTCGACAGGGATTTTAACTATGGCTACACCTTC
CSARPLDRDFNYGYTF
>14|.|TRBV10-3|TRBJ2-7|many
TGTGCCATCAGTGGGGACGGAAGACTGGGGGAGCAGTACTTC
CAISGDGRLGEQYF
>14|.|TRBV7-2|TRBJ1-3|many
TGTGCCAGCAGCTTATCGGCGATAGGAAACACCATATATTTT
CASSLSAIGNTIYF
>14|TRBD2|TRBV5-1|TRBJ2-7|many
TGCGCCAGCAGCTGGACTAGCCCAATGGACGAGCAGTACTTC
CASSWTSPMDEQYF
>17|TRBD1|TRBV7-2|TRBJ2-6|many
TGTGCCAGCAGATACAATGACAGGGTGTCTGGGGCCAACGTCCTGACTTTC
CASRYNDRVSGANVLTF
>15|.|TRBV15|TRBJ2-5|many
TGTGCCACCAGCAGACACCGGGACACCCAAGAGACCCAGTACTTC
CATSRHRDTQETQYF
>11|TRBD1|TRBV6-6|TRBJ2-7|many
TGTGCCAGCAGTTACCTACAGGGGCTGTACTTC
CASSYLQGLYF
>14|.|TRBV12-3/TRBV12-4|TRBJ2-5|many
TGTGCCAGCAGTTTCGGGAGTTCCCGGGAGACCCAGTACTTC
CASSFGSSRETQYF
>15|.|TRBV6-5|TRBJ1-5|.
TGTGCCAGCAGTTATGGTCCGGATGTAGGCCAGCCCCAGCATTTT
CASSYGPDVGQPQHF
>14|.|TRBV20-1|TRBJ1-6|many
TGCAGTGCCCAGACGAGCTCCTATAATTCACCCCTCCACTTT
CSAQTSSYNSPLHF
>13|TRBD1|TRBV12-3/TRBV12-4|TRBJ1-2|few
TGTGCCAGCAGCTTCTCCAGGGGGCTCGGCTACACCTTC
CASSFSRGLGYTF
>12|.|TRBV6-5|TRBJ2-7|many
TGTGCCAGCAGTGACGCTGGGTACGAGCAGTACTTC
CASSDAGYEQYF
>14|.|TRBV5-5|TRBJ2-1|many
TGTGCCAGCAGGGCCTCCAGGGATTGGGATGAGCAGTTCTTC
CASRASRDWDEQFF
>15|TRBD1|TRBV12-3/TRBV12-4|TRBJ2-7|many
TGTGCCAGCATCCTGACAGGGGGCTCATCCTACGAGCAGTACTTC
CASILTGGSSYEQYF
>14|.|TRBV20-1|TRBJ2-1|few
TGCAGCACGGCCGACCGGAACCATTACAATGAGCAGTTCTTC
CSTADRNHYNEQFF
>15|.|TRBV27|TRBJ2-7|many
TGTGCCAGCAGTTCCATCGGAGGGGGCAAGTACGAGCAGTACTTC
CASSSIGGGKYEQYF
>13|.|TRBV27|TRBJ1-5|many
TGTGCCACCAGCAGGCAGGCTGATCAGCCCCAGCATTTT
CATSRQADQPQHF
>13|.|TRBV5-1|TRBJ2-5|few
TGCGCCAGCAGCACTGGACCTGGAGAGACCCAGTACTTC
CASSTGPGETQYF
>14|TRBD1|TRBV20-1|TRBJ1-6|many
TGCAGTGCTAACCAGGGGGCTTCCGCTTCACCCCTCCACTTT
CSANQGASASPLHF
>15|TRBD1|TRBV5-6|TRBJ2-7|.
TGTGCCAGCAGCCCCGGGACAGCTACATCCTACGAGCAGTACTTC
CASSPGTATSYEQYF
>15|.|TRBV27|TRBJ2-2|many
TGTGCCAGCAGTTTTCTCCCCTGGACAGCCGGGGAGCTGTTTTTT
CASSFLPWTAGELFF